These 13 T cell receptor beta chains share one sample of origin, sequenced in a study of Ad26.COV2.S vaccination and SARS-CoV-2 variants. Indicated treatment: 19 received Ad26.COV2.S at low or high dose, single or two shots; five or six received placebo; per-sample allocation not given. Sampling occurred on day 63 after the first vaccine or placebo injection. Profiling relied on immunoSEQ multiplex PCR, and the TCRdb table lists in-frame clones only, not all of them. The sample holds about 480,000 clones; 70% to 90% are singletons and the top ten take around 13%. This specimen consisted of peripheral blood, obtained in a trial of Ad26.COV2.S vaccine versus placebo. These receptors all come from a person between 18 and 65 years old who received the Ad26.COV2.S COVID-19 vaccine or a placebo.

The chain employs TRBV15 and TRBJ2-5; no reliable D call. CDR3 length: 13 residues. Germline V gene lookup returns CDR1 LNHNV and CDR2 YYDKDF (reference sequence). V was trimmed by 3 bases and J by 4 bases, leaving 9 bases between them. CDR3 sequence (DNA): TGTGCCACCAGCAGGAGCGAGACAGAGACCCAGTACTTC. The encoded protein is CATSRSETETQYF.

CDR3: CASSESSHPRETQYF. The CDR3 DNA reads TGTGCCAGCAGTGAATCTTCCCACCCACGGGAGACCCAGTACTTC. The chain links TRBV6-1 to TRBJ2-5; D ambiguous. Deletions cut 2 bases from V and 5 bases from J, with 15 bases between. Germline CDR1 is MNHNS and CDR2 is SASEGT. The CDR3 runs 15 residues.

The V gene is TRBV28, the J gene TRBJ2-5; tentatively, D is TRBD1 (6 bases). From germline, CDR1 is MDHEN and CDR2 SYDVKM. The CDR3 has 14 amino acids. V lost 3 bases to trimming and J lost 7 bases, with 15 bases between them. Here the CDR3 reads CASSLAERGGTQYF. The CDR3 nucleotides read TGTGCCAGCAGTTTGGCCGAGCGAGGGGGGACCCAGTACTTC.

The V and J genes are TRBV19 and TRBJ2-7; D not certain. Germline V gene data show CDR1 as LNHDA and CDR2 as SQIVND (reference sequence). V lost 3 bases, J lost 2 bases, and 5 bases lay in between. The CDR3 spans 12 residues. CDR3 loop: CASSMTTYEQYF. Here the CDR3 DNA reads TGTGCCAGTAGTATGACAACCTACGAGCAGTACTTC. The full variable domain, rest sourced from reference TRBV19 and TRBJ2-7, is DGGITQSPKYLFRKEGQNVTLSCEQNLNHDAMYWYRQDPGQGLRLIYYSQIVNDFQKGDIAEGYSVSREKKESFPLTVTSAQKNPTAFYLCASSMTTYEQYFGPGTRLTVT.

The genes are TRBV19 and TRBJ1-4; no firm D call. CDR3 size: 13 residues. Germline V gene sequence: CDR1 LNHDA, CDR2 SQIVND (reference sequence). V was clipped by 3 bases and J by 5 bases, with 7 bases between them. Here the CDR3 reads CASSIDGNEKLFF. Written as DNA, the CDR3 is TGTGCCAGTAGTATTGACGGAAATGAAAAACTGTTTTTT.

The rearrangement uses TRBV6-1 and TRBJ1-2, with D uncertain. The V end was cut by 2 bases, the J end by 4 bases, with 5 bases between. The CDR3 covers 12 residues. Germline loops: CDR1 MNHNS, CDR2 SASEGT. CDR3 nucleotide sequence: TGTGCCAGCAGTGAACGTAGCTATGGCTACACCTTC. Translation gives CASSERSYGYTF.

The chain joins TRBV3-1 (or the pseudogene TRBV3-2) to TRBJ2-5; 10 nucleotides match TRBD1. This CDR3 is built from 17 residues. After removal of 1 base from V and 1 base from J, the junction contained 6 bases not matched to a gene. The germline V gene has CDR1 LGHDT and CDR2 YNNKEL (reference sequence). The CDR3 reads CASSQASRTGGQETQYF. The CDR3 region has the DNA TGTGCCAGCAGCCAAGCTAGCAGGACAGGGGGCCAAGAGACCCAGTACTTC.

The chain recombines TRBV11-2 with TRBJ2-5; TRBD2 is a possible D gene (6 bases). V was pared by 5 bases and J by 0 bases, with 10 bases between. The length of the CDR3 is 14 residues. Germline CDR1 is SGHAT and CDR2 is FQNNGV. This chain's CDR3 is CASSRRDYQETQYF. As DNA, the CDR3 is TGTGCCAGCAGCCGTCGGGACTACCAAGAGACCCAGTACTTC.

The chain carries TRBV7-9 and TRBJ1-1; tentatively, D is TRBD1 (5 bases). The CDR3 consists of 14 residues. V was clipped by 5 bases and J by 4 bases, with 14 bases between them. Germline V gives CDR1 SEHNR, CDR2 FQNEAQ (reference sequence). The DNA for the CDR3 is TGTGCCAGCAGCCCGGGACTGTTGAGCACTGAAGCTTTCTTT. This sequence encodes CASSPGLLSTEAFF. The full variable domain, in which reference TRBV7-9 and TRBJ1-1 provide the parts outside the CDR3, is DTGVSQNPRHKITKRGQNVTFRCDPISEHNRLYWYRQTLGQGPEFLTYFQNEAQLEKSRLLSDRFSAERPKGSFSTLEIQRTEQGDSAMYLCASSPGLLSTEAFFGQGTRLTVV.

This CDR3 is CSGGRLDGYTF. The CDR3, as DNA: TGCAGCGGGGGTCGCTTGGATGGCTACACCTTC. This chain joins TRBV29-1 and TRBJ1-2, with unresolved D. The V gene lost 7 bases and the J gene lost 6 bases, with 12 bases spanning the gap. The CDR3 covers 11 residues. Germline CDR1 SQVTM, CDR2 ANQGSEA.

The chain carries TRBV9 and TRBJ2-3; the match to TRBD2 covers 8 bases. This CDR3 region has 15 residues. V was pared by 0 bases and J by 4 bases, with 4 bases of the junction left unmatched. Germline CDR1 SGDLS, CDR2 YYNGEE. The CDR3 spells CASSVGSGSADTQYF. The CDR3, as DNA: TGTGCCAGCAGCGTAGGAAGCGGGAGCGCAGATACGCAGTATTTT.

This chain links TRBV6-6 with TRBJ1-6; a weak D match, TRBD1 (5 bases). This CDR3 contains 15 residues. The germline V gene has CDR1 MNHNY and CDR2 SVGAGI (reference sequence). V lost 6 bases and J 7 bases, leaving 16 bases between the germline ends. Written as DNA, the CDR3 is TGTGCCAGCAGCCAGGGCAGGGTGGGGAATTCACCCCTCCACTTT. Its translation is CASSQGRVGNSPLHF.

The V gene is TRBV5-6, the J gene TRBJ1-5; no reliable D call. There are 16 residues in the CDR3. The V end lost 4 bases, the J end lost 3 bases, and 17 bases lay between the germline ends. Germline-derived CDR1 and CDR2 are SGHDT and YYEEEE. Here the CDR3 DNA reads TGTGCCAGCAGCCGTCGTTTGGTCGGAATCAATCAGCCCCAGCATTTT. Translation: CASSRRLVGINQPQHF.